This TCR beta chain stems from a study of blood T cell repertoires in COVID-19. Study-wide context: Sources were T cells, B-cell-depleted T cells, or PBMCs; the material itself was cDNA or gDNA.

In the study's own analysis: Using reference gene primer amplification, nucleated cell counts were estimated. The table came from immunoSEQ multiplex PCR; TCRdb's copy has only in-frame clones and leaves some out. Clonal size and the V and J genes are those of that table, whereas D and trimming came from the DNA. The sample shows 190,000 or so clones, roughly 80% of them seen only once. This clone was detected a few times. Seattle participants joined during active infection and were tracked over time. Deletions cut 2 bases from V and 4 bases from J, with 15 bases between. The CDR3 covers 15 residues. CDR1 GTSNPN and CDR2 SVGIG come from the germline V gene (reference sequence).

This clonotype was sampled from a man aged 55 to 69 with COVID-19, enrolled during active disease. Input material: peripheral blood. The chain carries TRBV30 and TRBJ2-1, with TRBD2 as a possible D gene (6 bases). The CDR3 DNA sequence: TGTGCCTGGAGTTCTGGGCTCCGGGGGTACAATGAGCAGTTCTTC. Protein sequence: CAWSSGLRGYNEQFF.